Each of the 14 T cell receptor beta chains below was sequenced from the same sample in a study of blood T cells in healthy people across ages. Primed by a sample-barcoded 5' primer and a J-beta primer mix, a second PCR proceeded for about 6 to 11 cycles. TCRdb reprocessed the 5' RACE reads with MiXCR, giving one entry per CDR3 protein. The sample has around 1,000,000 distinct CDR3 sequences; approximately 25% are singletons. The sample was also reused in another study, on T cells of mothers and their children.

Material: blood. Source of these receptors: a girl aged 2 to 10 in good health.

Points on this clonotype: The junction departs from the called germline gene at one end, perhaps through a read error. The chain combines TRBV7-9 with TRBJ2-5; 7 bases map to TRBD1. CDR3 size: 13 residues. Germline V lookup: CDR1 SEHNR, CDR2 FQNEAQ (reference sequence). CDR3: CASSDREQETQYF. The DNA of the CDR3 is TGCGCCAGCTCTGACAGGGAGCAAGAGACCCAGTACTTC.

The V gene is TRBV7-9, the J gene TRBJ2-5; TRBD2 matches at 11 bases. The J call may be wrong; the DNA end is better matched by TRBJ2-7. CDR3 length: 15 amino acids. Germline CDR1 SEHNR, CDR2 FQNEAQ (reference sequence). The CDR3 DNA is TGTGCCAGCAGCGATGGGACTAGCGGTCCCTACGAGCAGTACTTC. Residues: CASSDGTSGPYEQYF.

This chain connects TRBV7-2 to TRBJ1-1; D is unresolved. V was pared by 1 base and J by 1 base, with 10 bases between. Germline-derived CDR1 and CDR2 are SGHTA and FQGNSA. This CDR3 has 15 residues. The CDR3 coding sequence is TGTGCCAGCAGCTTAGAGGTCACCGGGAACACTGAAGCTTTCTTT. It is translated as CASSLEVTGNTEAFF. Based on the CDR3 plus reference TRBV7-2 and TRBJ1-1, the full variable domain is GAGVSQSPSNKVTEKGKDVELRCDPISGHTALYWYRQSLGQGLEFLIYFQGNSAPDKSGLPSDRFSAERTGGSVSTLTIQRTQQEDSAVYLCASSLEVTGNTEAFFGQGTRLTVV.

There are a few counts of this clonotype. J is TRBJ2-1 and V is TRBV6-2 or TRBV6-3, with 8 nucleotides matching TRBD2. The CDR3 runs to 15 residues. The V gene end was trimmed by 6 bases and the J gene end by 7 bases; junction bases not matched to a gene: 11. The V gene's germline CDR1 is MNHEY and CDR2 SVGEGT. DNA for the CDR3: TGTGCCAGCAGACTCAGCGGGAGCGTGGGAAATGAGCAGTTCTTC. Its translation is CASRLSGSVGNEQFF.

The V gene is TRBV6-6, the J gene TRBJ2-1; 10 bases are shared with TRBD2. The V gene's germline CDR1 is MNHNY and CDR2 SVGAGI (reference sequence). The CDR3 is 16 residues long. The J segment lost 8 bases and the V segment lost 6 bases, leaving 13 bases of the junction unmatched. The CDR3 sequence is CASRPRAGGPFYEQFF. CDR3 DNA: TGTGCCAGCAGACCGCGAGCGGGAGGGCCTTTTTATGAGCAGTTCTTC.

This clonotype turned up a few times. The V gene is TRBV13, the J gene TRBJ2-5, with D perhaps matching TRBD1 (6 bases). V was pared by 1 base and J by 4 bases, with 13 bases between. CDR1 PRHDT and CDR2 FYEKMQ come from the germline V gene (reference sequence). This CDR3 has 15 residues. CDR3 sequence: CASSLEGHLAETQYF. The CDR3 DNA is TGTGCCAGCAGCTTAGAGGGACACCTAGCAGAGACCCAGTACTTC.

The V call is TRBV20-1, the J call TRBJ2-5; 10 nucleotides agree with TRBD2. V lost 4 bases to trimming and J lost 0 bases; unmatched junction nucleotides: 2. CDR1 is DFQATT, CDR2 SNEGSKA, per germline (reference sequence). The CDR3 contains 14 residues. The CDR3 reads CSAILAGYQETQYF. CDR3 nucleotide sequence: TGCAGTGCTATACTAGCGGGATACCAAGAGACCCAGTACTTC.

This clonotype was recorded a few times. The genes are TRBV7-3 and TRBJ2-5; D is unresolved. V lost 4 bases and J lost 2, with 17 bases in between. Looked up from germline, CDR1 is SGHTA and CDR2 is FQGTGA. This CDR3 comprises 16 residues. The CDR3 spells CASSSPDERNQETQYF. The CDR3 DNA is TGTGCCAGCAGCTCGCCGGATGAGCGCAATCAAGAGACCCAGTACTTC. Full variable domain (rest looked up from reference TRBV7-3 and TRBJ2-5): GAGVSQTPSNKVTEKGKYVELRCDPISGHTALYWYRQSLGQGPEFLIYFQGTGAADDSGLPNDRFFAVRPEGSVSTLKIQRTERGDSAVYLCASSSPDERNQETQYFGPGTRLLVL.

In DNA form, the CDR3 reads TGTGCCAGCAGCGACCTTCAGGGAGGTAGAGAAAAACTGTTTTTT. Amino acid sequence: CASSDLQGGREKLFF. This chain links TRBV5-5 with TRBJ1-4; a possible D gene is TRBD1 (5 bases). Trimming took 4 bases from V and 8 from J, leaving 18 bases between them. The CDR3 is 15 residues long. The germline CDR1 and CDR2 sequences are SGHKS and YYEKEE (reference sequence). Together with reference TRBV5-5 and TRBJ1-4, the CDR3 gives the full variable domain: DAGVTQSPTHLIKTRGQQVTLRCSPISGHKSVSWYQQVLGQGPQFIFQYYEKEERGRGNFPDRFSARQFPNYSSELNVNALLLGDSALYLCASSDLQGGREKLFFGSGTQLSVL.

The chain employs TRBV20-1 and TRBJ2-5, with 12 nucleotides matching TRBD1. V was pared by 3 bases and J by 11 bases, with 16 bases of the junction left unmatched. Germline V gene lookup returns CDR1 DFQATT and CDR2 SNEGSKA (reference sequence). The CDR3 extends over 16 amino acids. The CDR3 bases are TGCAGTGCTAGCTCCGCCGGGACAGGGGGCGTCGGGGAGCAGTACTTC. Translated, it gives CSASSAGTGGVGEQYF.

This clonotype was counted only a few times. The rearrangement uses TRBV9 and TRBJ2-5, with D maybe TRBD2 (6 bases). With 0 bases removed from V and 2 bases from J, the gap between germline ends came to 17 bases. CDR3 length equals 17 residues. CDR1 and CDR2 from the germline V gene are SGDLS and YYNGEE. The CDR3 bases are TGTGCCAGCAGCGTAGGGGGCCACAGCGGGCCACAAGAGACCCAGTACTTC. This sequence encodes CASSVGGHSGPQETQYF.

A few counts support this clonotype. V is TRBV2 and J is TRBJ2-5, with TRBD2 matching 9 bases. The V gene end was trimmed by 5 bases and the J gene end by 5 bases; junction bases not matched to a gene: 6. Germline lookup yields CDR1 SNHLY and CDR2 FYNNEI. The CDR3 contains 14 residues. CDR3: CASSPGTSMETQYF. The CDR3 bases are TGTGCCAGCAGTCCCGGGACTAGCATGGAGACCCAGTACTTC.

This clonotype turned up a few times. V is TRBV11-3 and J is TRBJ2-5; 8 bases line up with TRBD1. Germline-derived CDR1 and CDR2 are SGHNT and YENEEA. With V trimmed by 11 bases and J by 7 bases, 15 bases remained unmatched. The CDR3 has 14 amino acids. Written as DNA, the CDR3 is TGTGCCGGCAACAACCGGGACAGGTCATGGACCCAGTACTTC. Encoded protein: CAGNNRDRSWTQYF.

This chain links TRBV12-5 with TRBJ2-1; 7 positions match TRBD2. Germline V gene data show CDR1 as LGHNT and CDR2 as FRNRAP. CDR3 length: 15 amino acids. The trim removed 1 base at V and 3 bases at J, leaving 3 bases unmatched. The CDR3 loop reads CASGLASGSYNEQFF. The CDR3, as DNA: TGTGCTAGTGGTTTGGCTAGCGGAAGCTACAATGAGCAGTTCTTC.